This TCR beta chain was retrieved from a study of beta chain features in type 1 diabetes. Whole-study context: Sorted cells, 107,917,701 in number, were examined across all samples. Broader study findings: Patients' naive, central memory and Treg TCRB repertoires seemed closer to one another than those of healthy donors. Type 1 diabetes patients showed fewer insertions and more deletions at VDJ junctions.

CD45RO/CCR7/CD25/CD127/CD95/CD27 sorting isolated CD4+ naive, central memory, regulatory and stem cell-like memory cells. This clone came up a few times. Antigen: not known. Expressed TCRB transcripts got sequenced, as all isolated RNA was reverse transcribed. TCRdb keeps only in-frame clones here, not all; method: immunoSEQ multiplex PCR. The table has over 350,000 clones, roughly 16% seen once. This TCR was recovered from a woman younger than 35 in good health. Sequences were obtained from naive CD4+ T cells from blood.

CDR3 region: CASSFPGGGTEAFF. CDR3 coding DNA: TGTGCCAGCAGCTTCCCCGGGGGTGGCACTGAAGCTTTCTTT. The rearrangement joins TRBV11-1 to TRBJ1-1; maybe TRBD1 (5 bases). The CDR3 is made up of 14 amino acids. Trimming cost V 3 bases and J 4 bases, with 12 bases left between them. CDR1 and CDR2 from the germline V gene are SGHAT and FQDESV (reference sequence).